These T cell receptor beta chains were read from a single sample in a study of cytomegalovirus exposure and HLA in healthy donors. Clones were read by immunoSEQ multiplex PCR, and TCRdb kept only the in-frame ones, dropping some. The sample lists some 120,000 clones; 60% to 85% were seen once. Sequenced: PBMCs. The receptors here all came from a woman aged 35 to 49 in good health and CMV-seronegative. CDR3s include the opening cysteine and the closing phenylalanine or tryptophan. D genes are given only for firm matches. Expanded clones get a size class; other rows say once, few or many, or leave the size out.

TRBV11-2	.	TRBJ2-3	.	CASGDRTPSDTQYF	TGTGCCAGCGGAGACAGAACCCCATCAGATACGCAGTATTTT
TRBV2	TRBD1	TRBJ1-2	.	CASSFGTGGYGYTF	TGTGCCAGCAGTTTTGGGACAGGGGGCTATGGCTACACCTTC
TRBV7-8	TRBD1	TRBJ2-4	.	CASSSPGTGAKNSQYF	TGTGCCAGCAGCTCCCCCGGGACAGGGGCCAAAAACAGTCAGTACTTC
TRBV10-2	TRBD2	TRBJ2-1	once	CASSELLAGGDNEQFF	TGCGCCAGCAGTGAGTTACTAGCGGGAGGGGACAATGAGCAGTTCTTC
TRBV28	.	TRBJ2-7	.	CASSSTVTYEQYF	TGTGCCAGCAGTTCGACAGTTACCTACGAGCAGTACTTC
TRBV30	.	TRBJ1-2	.	CAWSWPGRPNYGYTF	TGTGCCTGGAGTTGGCCAGGGCGCCCTAACTATGGCTACACCTTC
TRBV7-6	.	TRBJ2-7	few	CASSLVAASSYEQYF	TGTGCCAGCAGCTTAGTAGCGGCTAGCTCCTACGAGCAGTACTTC
TRBV6-1	.	TRBJ1-1	once	CASSERPGAFF	TGTGCCAGCAGTGAAAGGCCAGGGGCTTTCTTT
TRBV4-1	TRBD2	TRBJ2-2	.	CASSQVASGRNTGELFF	TGCGCCAGCAGCCAAGTGGCTAGCGGGCGGAACACCGGGGAGCTGTTTTTT
TRBV13	TRBD1	TRBJ1-4	.	CASSSSRQGTLFF	TGTGCCAGCAGCTCGAGTCGACAGGGCACACTGTTTTTT
TRBV19	.	TRBJ2-4	.	CASSIRGFGYIQYF	TGTGCCAGTAGCATCAGGGGTTTCGGTTACATTCAGTACTTC
TRBV7-9	.	TRBJ1-1	.	CSSSSGRRGLMMNTEAFF	TGTTCCAGCAGCTCAGGTCGGCGGGGTTTAATGATGAACACTGAAGCTTTCTTT
TRBV6-1	TRBD1	TRBJ1-2	.	CASTLGTAYGYTF	TGTGCCAGCACTTTAGGGACAGCCTATGGCTACACCTTC
TRBV15	.	TRBJ2-1	.	CATSRGAGEQFF	TGTGCCACCAGTCGGGGGGCGGGTGAGCAGTTCTTC
TRBV4-3	TRBD1	TRBJ2-1	.	CASSQDGGTGENEQFF	TGCGCCAGCAGCCAAGATGGCGGGACAGGGGAAAATGAGCAGTTCTTC
TRBV2	.	TRBJ2-7	.	CASGSPSANLGQYF	TGTGCCAGCGGCAGCCCTAGCGCGAACCTCGGGCAGTACTTC
TRBV5-4	TRBD1	TRBJ1-1	few	CASKNRGFFNTEAFF	TGTGCCAGCAAAAACAGGGGATTTTTTAACACTGAAGCTTTCTTT
TRBV6-5	TRBD2	TRBJ2-5	.	CASSYQLASETQYF	TGTGCCAGCAGTTACCAACTAGCGAGCGAGACCCAGTACTTC
TRBV27	.	TRBJ2-3	.	CASRSDTDTQYF	TGTGCCAGCAGGAGTGACACAGATACGCAGTATTTT
TRBV6-5	TRBD1	TRBJ2-3	once	CASTKGQGSTDTQYF	TGTGCCAGCACCAAAGGACAGGGTAGCACAGATACGCAGTATTTT
TRBV5-1	.	TRBJ1-1	.	CASSFRPGTFSNTEAFF	TGCGCCAGCAGCTTTCGTCCCGGGACATTCTCCAACACTGAAGCTTTCTTT
TRBV6-1	.	TRBJ1-3	.	CASSRFDSGNTIYF	TGTGCCAGCAGCCGGTTTGACTCTGGAAACACCATATATTTT
TRBV19	TRBD1	TRBJ2-7	.	CASSRSGTGGYEQYF	TGTGCCAGTAGTCGATCGGGGACAGGGGGATACGAGCAGTACTTC
TRBV7-9	TRBD2	TRBJ2-7	.	CASQPGGVREQYF	TGTGCCAGCCAACCCGGGGGGGTGAGGGAGCAGTACTTC
TRBV5-4	.	TRBJ2-6	.	CASYQGGLSGANGLTF	TGTGCCAGCTACCAGGGCGGTCTCTCTGGGGCCAACGGCCTGACTTTC
TRBV27	TRBD1	TRBJ2-7	.	CASSPRPGQFYEQYF	TGTGCCAGCAGCCCTAGACCGGGACAGTTTTACGAGCAGTACTTC
TRBV28	TRBD1	TRBJ1-1	.	CASSLFHRTGNTEAFF	TGTGCCAGCAGTTTATTTCACAGGACAGGTAACACTGAAGCTTTCTTT
TRBV7-2	.	TRBJ2-2	.	CASSWRDSTGELFF	TGTGCCAGCAGCTGGCGGGACAGCACCGGGGAGCTGTTTTTT
TRBV6-1	TRBD1	TRBJ2-7	.	CASSMLQGQSYEQYF	TGTGCCAGCAGTATGCTACAGGGGCAGTCCTACGAGCAGTACTTC
TRBV4-2	TRBD2	TRBJ2-2	.	CASSQALAGGDTGELFF	TGTGCCAGCAGCCAAGCTCTAGCGGGAGGTGACACCGGGGAGCTGTTTTTT
TRBV4-3	.	TRBJ2-3	.	CASSQVNSALTDTQYF	TGCGCCAGCAGCCAAGTGAATAGCGCGCTCACAGATACGCAGTATTTT
TRBV5-4	.	TRBJ2-7	.	CASSRDQTKQYF	TGTGCCAGCAGCAGAGACCAAACTAAGCAGTACTTC
TRBV18	TRBD2	TRBJ2-7	.	CASSSTSVAYEQYF	TGTGCCAGCTCATCCACTAGCGTTGCCTACGAGCAGTACTTC
TRBV19	.	TRBJ2-5	.	CASSISTSAETQYF	TGTGCCAGTAGTATATCCACTAGTGCAGAGACCCAGTACTTC
TRBV7-8	.	TRBJ2-7	once	CASSLALRGAPYEQYF	TGTGCCAGCAGCTTAGCCCTCCGCGGGGCCCCCTACGAGCAGTACTTC
TRBV11-2	.	TRBJ2-7	.	CASSFGREAPYEQYF	TGTGCCAGCAGCTTTGGTAGGGAGGCCCCCTACGAGCAGTACTTC
TRBV2	TRBD1	TRBJ1-3	.	CARDRDYGNTIYF	TGTGCCAGAGACAGGGATTATGGAAACACCATATATTTT
TRBV11-2	.	TRBJ1-1	few	CASSLPGGVTEAFF	TGTGCCAGCAGCCTCCCAGGAGGAGTTACTGAAGCTTTCTTT
TRBV7-9	.	TRBJ1-4	.	CASSSVGANEKLFF	TGTGCCAGCAGCTCGGTCGGGGCTAATGAAAAACTGTTTTTT
TRBV5-4	.	TRBJ2-1	.	CASSLLNEQFF	TGTGCCAGCAGCTTGCTCAATGAGCAGTTCTTC
TRBV5-4	.	TRBJ1-2	.	CASSLLTTVTGDYGYTF	TGTGCCAGCAGCTTGTTGACGACTGTGACAGGAGACTATGGCTACACCTTC
TRBV4-1	TRBD1	TRBJ2-7	.	CASSPSGGERREQYF	TGCGCCAGCAGCCCTTCAGGGGGCGAGCGGCGCGAGCAGTACTTC
TRBV27	.	TRBJ2-3	.	CASSILPSTSTDTQYF	TGTGCCAGCAGTATACTTCCTAGTACTAGCACAGATACGCAGTATTTT
TRBV28	TRBD1	TRBJ1-2	.	CASRMAPRTGNGYTF	TGTGCCAGCAGAATGGCCCCCCGGACAGGGAATGGCTACACCTTC
TRBV7-8	TRBD1	TRBJ1-2	.	CASSLKPGQGKASYWEGYTF	TGTGCCAGCAGCTTAAAACCGGGACAGGGGAAAGCCTCCTACTGGGAAGGCTACACCTTC
TRBV11-2	TRBD1	TRBJ2-6	.	CASRDRENGANGLTF	TGTGCCAGCCGGGACAGGGAGAATGGGGCCAACGGCCTGACTTTC
TRBV11-2	.	TRBJ1-4	.	CASSLGPGTNEKLFF	TGTGCCAGCAGCTTGGGGCCCGGAACTAATGAAAAACTGTTTTTT
TRBV6-5	.	TRBJ2-6	once	CASSAGFGANVLTF	TGTGCCAGCAGTGCAGGGTTCGGGGCCAACGTCCTGACTTTC
TRBV6-5	.	TRBJ1-2	.	CASSYSGGGYTF	TGTGCCAGCAGTTACTCGGGGGGTGGCTACACCTTC
TRBV27	TRBD1	TRBJ2-1	few	CASSWGPLPGQGADEQFF	TGTGCCAGCAGTTGGGGGCCCCTCCCGGGACAGGGGGCCGATGAGCAGTTCTTC
TRBV29-1	TRBD1	TRBJ1-1	.	CSVWAGGTEAFF	TGCAGCGTTTGGGCAGGGGGCACTGAAGCTTTCTTT